The text below deals with one TCR beta chain. Its antigen remains unknown. CDR3 size: 16 residues. Germline V gene sequence: CDR1 LNHDA, CDR2 SQIVND (reference sequence). TCRdb re-called the 5' RACE reads; every CDR3 protein appears as one record, without DNA. The sample spans over 200,000 distinct CDR3 sequences; the ten largest clones claim around 1.5%. The data stem from a study of monozygotic twins with inflammatory bowel disease. Study results and limitations: IBD patients shared fewer clonotypes with others than healthy twins, especially with disease activity.

The sequenced sample consisted of blood. The V and J genes are TRBV19 and TRBJ1-1. The sequence was obtained from a human donor with ulcerative colitis or Crohn's disease, or a healthy co-twin of an affected twin (not recorded which). This CDR3 reads CASSIAFQTENTEAFF.